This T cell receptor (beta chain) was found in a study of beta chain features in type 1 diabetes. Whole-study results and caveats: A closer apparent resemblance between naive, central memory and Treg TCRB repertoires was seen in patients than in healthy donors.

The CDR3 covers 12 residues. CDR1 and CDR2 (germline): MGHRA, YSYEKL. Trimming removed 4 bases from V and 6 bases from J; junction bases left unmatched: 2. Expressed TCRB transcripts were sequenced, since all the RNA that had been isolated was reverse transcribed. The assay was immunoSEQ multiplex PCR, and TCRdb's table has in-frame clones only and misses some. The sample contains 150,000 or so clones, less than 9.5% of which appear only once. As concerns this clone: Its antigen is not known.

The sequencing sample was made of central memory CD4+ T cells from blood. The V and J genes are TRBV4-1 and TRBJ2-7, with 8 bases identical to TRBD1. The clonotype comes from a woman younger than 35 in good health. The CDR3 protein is CASSRTGSEQYF. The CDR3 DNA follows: TGCGCCAGCAGCCGGACAGGGAGCGAGCAGTACTTC.